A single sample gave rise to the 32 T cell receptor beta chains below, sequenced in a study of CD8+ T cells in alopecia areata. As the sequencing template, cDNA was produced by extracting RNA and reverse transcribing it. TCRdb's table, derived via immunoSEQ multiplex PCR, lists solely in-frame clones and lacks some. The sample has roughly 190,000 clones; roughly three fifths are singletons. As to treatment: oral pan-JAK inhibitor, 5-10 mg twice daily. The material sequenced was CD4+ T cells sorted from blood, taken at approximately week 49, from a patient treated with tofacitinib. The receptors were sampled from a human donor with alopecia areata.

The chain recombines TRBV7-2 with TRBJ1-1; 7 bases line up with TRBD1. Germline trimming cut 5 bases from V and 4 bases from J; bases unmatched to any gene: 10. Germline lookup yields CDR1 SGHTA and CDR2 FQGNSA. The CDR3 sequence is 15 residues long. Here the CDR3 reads CASSRNQGGTTEAFF. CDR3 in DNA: TGTGCCAGCAGCCGAAATCAAGGGGGCACCACTGAAGCTTTCTTT.

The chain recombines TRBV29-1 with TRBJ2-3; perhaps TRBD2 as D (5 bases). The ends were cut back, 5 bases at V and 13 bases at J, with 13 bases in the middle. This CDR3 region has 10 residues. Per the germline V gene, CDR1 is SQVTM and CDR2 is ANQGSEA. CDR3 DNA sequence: TGCAGCGTTCGTTCGGGGAATGAGTATTTT. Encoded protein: CSVRSGNEYF.

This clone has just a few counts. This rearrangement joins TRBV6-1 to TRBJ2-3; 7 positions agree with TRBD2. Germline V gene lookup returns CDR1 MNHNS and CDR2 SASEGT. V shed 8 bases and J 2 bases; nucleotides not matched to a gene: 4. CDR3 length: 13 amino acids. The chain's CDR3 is CASGTTHTDTQYF. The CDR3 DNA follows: TGTGCCAGCGGGACTACACACACAGATACGCAGTATTTT.

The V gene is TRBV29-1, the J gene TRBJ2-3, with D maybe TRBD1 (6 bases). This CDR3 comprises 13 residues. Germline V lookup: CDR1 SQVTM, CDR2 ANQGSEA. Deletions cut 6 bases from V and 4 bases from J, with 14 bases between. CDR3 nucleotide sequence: TGCAGCGTGGGGGTGACAGGTGCAGATACGCAGTATTTT. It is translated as CSVGVTGADTQYF.

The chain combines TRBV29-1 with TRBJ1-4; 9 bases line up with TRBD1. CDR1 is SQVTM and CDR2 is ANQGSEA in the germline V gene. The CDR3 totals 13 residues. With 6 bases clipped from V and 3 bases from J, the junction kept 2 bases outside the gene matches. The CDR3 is CSVGQGPNEKLFF. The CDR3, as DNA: TGCAGCGTGGGACAGGGACCTAATGAAAAACTGTTTTTT.

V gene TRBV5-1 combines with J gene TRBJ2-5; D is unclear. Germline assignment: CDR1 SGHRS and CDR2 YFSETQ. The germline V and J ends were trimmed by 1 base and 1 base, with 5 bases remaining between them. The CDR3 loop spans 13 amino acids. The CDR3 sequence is CASSLTAQETQYF. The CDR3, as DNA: TGCGCCAGCAGCTTGACAGCCCAAGAGACCCAGTACTTC.

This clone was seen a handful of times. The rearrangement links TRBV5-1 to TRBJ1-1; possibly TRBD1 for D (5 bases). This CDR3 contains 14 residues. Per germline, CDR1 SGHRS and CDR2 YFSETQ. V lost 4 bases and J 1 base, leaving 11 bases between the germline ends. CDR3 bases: TGCGCCAGCAGCGTAGACAGCAGGAACACTGAAGCTTTCTTT. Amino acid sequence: CASSVDSRNTEAFF.

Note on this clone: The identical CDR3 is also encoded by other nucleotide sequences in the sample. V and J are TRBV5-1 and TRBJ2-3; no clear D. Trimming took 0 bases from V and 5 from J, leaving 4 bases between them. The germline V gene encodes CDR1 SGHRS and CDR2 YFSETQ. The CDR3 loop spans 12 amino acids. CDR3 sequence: CASSLAGDTQYF. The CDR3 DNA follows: TGCGCCAGCAGCTTGGCCGGAGATACGCAGTATTTT.

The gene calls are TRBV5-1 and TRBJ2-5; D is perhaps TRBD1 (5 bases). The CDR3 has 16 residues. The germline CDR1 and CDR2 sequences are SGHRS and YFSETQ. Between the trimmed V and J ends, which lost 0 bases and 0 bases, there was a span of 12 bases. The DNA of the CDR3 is TGCGCCAGCAGCTTGGTCGCCCTACAGGACCAAGAGACCCAGTACTTC. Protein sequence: CASSLVALQDQETQYF.

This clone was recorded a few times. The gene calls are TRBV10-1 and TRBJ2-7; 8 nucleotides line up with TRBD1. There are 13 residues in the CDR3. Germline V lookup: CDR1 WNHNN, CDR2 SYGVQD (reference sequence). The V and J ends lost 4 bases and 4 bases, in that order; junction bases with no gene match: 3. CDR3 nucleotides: TGCGCCAGCAGTGGGGGACAGGATTACGAGCAGTACTTC. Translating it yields CASSGGQDYEQYF.

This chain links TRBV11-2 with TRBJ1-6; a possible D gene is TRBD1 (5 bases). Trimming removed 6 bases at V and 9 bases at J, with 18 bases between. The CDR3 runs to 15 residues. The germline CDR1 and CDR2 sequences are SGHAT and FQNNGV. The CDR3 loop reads CASRQDSSLGSPLHF. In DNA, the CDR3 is TGTGCCAGCAGACAAGACAGTTCCCTAGGTTCACCCCTCCACTTT.

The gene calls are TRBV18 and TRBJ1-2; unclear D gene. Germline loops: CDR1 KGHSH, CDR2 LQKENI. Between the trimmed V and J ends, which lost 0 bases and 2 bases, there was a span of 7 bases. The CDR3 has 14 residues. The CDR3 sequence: CASSPPVENYGYTF. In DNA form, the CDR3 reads TGTGCCAGCTCACCACCAGTGGAGAACTATGGCTACACCTTC.

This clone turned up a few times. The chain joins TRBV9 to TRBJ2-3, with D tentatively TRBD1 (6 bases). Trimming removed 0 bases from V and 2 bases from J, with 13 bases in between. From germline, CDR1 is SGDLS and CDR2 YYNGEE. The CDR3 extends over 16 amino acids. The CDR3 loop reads CASSVGPGVDTDTQYF. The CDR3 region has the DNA TGTGCCAGCAGCGTAGGACCAGGGGTAGACACAGATACGCAGTATTTT.

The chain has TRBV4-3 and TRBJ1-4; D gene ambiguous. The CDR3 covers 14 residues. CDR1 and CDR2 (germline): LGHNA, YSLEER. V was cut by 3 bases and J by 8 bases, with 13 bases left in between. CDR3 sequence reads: CASSQGMRGEKLFF. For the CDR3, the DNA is TGCGCCAGCAGCCAGGGTATGAGAGGGGAAAAACTGTTTTTT.

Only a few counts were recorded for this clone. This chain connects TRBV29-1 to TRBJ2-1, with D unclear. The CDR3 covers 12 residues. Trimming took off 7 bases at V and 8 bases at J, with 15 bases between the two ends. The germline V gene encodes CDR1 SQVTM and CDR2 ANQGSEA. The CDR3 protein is CSADTFRHEQFF. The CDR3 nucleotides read TGCAGCGCAGACACCTTTAGGCATGAGCAGTTCTTC.

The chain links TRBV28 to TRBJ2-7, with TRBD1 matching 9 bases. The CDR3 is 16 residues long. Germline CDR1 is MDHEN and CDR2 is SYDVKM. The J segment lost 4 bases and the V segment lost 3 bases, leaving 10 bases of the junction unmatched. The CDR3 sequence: CASSFPGQGNIYEQYF. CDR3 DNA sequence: TGTGCCAGCAGTTTCCCGGGACAGGGCAACATTTACGAGCAGTACTTC.

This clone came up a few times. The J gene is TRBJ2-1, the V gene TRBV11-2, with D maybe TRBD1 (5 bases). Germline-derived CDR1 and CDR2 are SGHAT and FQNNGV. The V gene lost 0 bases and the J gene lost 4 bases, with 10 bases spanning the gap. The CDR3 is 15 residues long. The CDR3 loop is CASSLDTGLYNEQFF. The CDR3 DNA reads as TGTGCCAGCAGCTTAGATACAGGCCTATACAATGAGCAGTTCTTC.

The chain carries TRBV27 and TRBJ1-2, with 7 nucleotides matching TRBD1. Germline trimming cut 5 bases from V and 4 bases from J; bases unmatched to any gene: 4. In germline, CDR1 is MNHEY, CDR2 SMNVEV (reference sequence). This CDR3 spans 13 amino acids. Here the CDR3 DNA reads TGTGCCAGCAGTCCCGACAGGGTCTATGGCTACACCTTC. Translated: CASSPDRVYGYTF.

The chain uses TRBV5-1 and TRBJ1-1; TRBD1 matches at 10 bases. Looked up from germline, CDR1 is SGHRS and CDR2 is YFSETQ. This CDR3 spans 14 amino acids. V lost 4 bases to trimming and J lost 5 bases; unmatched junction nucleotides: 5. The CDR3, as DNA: TGCGCCAGCAGCCCGGGACAGGGGATAACTGAAGCTTTCTTT. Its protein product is CASSPGQGITEAFF.

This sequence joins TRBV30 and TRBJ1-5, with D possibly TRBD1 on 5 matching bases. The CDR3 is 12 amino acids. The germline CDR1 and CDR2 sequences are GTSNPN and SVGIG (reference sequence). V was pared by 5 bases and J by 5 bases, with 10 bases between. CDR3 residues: CAWDLGDQPQHF. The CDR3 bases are TGTGCCTGGGATTTGGGGGATCAGCCCCAGCATTTT.

CDR3 nucleotide sequence: TGCGCCAGCAGCTTCTCCGGGACACAACTCCACTTT. Translated: CASSFSGTQLHF. The rearrangement joins TRBV5-1 to TRBJ1-6; D is perhaps TRBD1 (6 bases). Germline V gene sequence: CDR1 SGHRS, CDR2 YFSETQ. The CDR3 spans 12 residues. V lost 2 bases and J 16 bases, leaving 13 bases between the germline ends.

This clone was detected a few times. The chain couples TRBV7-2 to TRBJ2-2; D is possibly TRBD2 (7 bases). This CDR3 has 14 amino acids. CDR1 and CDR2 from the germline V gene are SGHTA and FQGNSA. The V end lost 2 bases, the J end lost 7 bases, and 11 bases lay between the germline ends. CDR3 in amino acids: CASSLRGGGGELFF. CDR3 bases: TGTGCCAGCAGCTTACGCGGGGGCGGCGGGGAGCTGTTTTTT. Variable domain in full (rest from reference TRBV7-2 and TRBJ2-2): GAGVSQSPSNKVTEKGKDVELRCDPISGHTALYWYRQSLGQGLEFLIYFQGNSAPDKSGLPSDRFSAERTGGSVSTLTIQRTQQEDSAVYLCASSLRGGGGELFFGEGSRLTVL.

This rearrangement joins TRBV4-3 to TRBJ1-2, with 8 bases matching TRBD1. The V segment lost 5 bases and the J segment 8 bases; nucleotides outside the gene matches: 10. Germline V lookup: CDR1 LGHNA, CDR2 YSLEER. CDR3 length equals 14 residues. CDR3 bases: TGCGCCAGCAGCGGACAGGGAAGGACGTGGGGCTACACCTTC. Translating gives CASSGQGRTWGYTF.

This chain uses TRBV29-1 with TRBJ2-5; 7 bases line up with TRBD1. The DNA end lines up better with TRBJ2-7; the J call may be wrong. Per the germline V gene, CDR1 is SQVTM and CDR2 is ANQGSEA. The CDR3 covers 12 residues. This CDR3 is CSASTGVYEQYF. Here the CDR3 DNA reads TGCAGCGCCTCCACAGGGGTGTACGAGCAGTACTTC.

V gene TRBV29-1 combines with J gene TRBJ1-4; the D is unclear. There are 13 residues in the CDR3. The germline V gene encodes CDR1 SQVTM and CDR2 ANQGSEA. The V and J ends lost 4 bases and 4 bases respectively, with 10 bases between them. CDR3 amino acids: CSVGRRDNEKLFF. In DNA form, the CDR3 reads TGCAGCGTTGGCAGGAGAGATAATGAAAAACTGTTTTTT.

This chain's CDR3 is CASTTGSGTDTQYF. The CDR3 region has the DNA TGCGCCAGCACGACAGGGTCAGGTACCGATACGCAGTATTTT. The rearrangement joins TRBV5-1 to TRBJ2-3; 7 nucleotides agree with TRBD1. This CDR3 contains 14 residues. Germline CDR1 reads SGHRS; CDR2 reads YFSETQ. Unmatched junction bases numbered 10, after V lost 6 bases and J lost 6 bases.

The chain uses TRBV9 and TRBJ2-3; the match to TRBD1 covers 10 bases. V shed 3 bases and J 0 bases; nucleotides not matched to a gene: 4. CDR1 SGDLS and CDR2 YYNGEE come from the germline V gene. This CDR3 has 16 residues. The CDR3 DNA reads TGTGCCAGCAGCGCCCGACAGGGGGCTAGCACAGATACGCAGTATTTT. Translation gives CASSARQGASTDTQYF.

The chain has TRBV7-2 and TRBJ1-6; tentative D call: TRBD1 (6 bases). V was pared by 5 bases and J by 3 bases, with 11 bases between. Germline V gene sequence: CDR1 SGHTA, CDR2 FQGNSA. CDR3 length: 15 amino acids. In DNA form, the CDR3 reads TGTGCCAGCAGCATGATGACAGGCTATAATTCACCCCTCCACTTT. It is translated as CASSMMTGYNSPLHF.

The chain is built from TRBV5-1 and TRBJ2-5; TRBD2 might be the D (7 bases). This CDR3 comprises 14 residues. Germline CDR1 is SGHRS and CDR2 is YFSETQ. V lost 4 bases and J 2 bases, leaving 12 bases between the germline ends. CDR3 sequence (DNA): TGCGCCAGCAGCGTGGGGGGGCGGCAAGAGACCCAGTACTTC. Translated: CASSVGGRQETQYF.

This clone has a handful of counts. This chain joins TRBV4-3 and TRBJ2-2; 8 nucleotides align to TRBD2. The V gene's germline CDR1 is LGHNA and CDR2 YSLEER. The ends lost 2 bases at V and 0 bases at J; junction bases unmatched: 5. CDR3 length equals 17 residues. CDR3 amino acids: CASSQFTSGSNTGELFF. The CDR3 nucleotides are TGCGCCAGCAGCCAATTTACTAGCGGATCGAACACCGGGGAGCTGTTTTTT.

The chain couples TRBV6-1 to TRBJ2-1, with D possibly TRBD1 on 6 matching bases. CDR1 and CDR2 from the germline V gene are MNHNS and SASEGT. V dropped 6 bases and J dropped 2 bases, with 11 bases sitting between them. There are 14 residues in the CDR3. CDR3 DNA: TGTGCCAGCAGGGGGACAATAGCCTACAATGAGCAGTTCTTC. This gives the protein CASRGTIAYNEQFF.

The DNA of the CDR3 is TGCGCCAGCAGCCACACGGGGGGCAGGAACACTGAAGCTTTCTTT. As protein: CASSHTGGRNTEAFF. The V call is TRBV4-1, the J call TRBJ1-1; D is perhaps TRBD1 (6 bases). This CDR3 has 15 amino acids. In germline, CDR1 is MGHRA, CDR2 YSYEKL. Trimming stripped 3 bases from V and 1 base from J, with 12 bases between.